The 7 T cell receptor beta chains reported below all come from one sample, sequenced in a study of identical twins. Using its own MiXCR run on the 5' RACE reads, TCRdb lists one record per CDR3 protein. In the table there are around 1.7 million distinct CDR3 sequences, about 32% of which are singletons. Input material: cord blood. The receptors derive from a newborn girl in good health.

The CDR3 spells CASTKPFGAQYF. In DNA, the CDR3 is TGTGCCAGCACCAAACCGTTCGGGGCCCAGTACTTC. The V call is TRBV12-3 or TRBV12-4, the J call TRBJ2-4; tentatively, D is TRBD1 or TRBD2 (5 bases each). The CDR3 loop spans 12 amino acids. Between the trimmed V and J ends, which lost 7 bases and 13 bases, there was a span of 17 bases.

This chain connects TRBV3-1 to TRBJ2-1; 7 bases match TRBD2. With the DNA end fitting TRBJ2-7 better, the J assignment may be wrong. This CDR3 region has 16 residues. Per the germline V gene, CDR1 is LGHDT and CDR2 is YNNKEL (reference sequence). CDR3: CASSEKRGSSYNEQYF. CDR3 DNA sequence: TGTGCCAGCAGCGAAAAGCGGGGCAGCTCCTACAATGAGCAGTACTTC.

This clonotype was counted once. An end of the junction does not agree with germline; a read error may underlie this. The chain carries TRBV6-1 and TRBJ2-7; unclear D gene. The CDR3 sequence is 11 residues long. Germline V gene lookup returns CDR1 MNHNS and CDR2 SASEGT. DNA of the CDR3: TGTGCCGGCAGGAATGGTGACGAGCAGTACTTC. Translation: CAGRNGDEQYF.

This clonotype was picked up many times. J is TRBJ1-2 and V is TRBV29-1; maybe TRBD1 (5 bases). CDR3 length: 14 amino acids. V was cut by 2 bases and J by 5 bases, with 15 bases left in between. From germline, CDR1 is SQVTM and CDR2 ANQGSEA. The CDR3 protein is CSVEWGGDGYGYTF. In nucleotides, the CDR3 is TGCAGCGTTGAATGGGGGGGTGACGGATATGGCTACACCTTC.

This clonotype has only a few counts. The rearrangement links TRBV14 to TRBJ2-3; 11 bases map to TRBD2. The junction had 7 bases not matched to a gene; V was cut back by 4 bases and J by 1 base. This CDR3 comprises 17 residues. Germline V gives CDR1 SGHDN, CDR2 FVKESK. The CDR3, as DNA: TGTGCCAGCAGCCGAATAGCGGGGGGGCATCGCACAGATACGCAGTATTTT. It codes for CASSRIAGGHRTDTQYF.

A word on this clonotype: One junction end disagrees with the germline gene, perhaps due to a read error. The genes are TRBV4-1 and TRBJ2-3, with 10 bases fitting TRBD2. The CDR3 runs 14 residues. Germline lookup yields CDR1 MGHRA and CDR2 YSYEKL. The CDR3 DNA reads TGCGCCAACAGCATCGGGACTAGCGAAGATACGCAGTATTTT. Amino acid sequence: CANSIGTSEDTQYF.

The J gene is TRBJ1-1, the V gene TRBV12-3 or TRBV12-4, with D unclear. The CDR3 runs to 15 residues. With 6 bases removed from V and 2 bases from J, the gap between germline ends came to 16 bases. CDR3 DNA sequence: TGTGCCAGCAGCTTCGGCCCTAGGGAAAACACTGAAGCTTTCTTT. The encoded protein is CASSFGPRENTEAFF.